This T cell receptor beta chain comes out of a study of glioma-infiltrating T cells after dendritic cell vaccination. The CDR3 loop spans 16 amino acids. CDR1 and CDR2 (germline): SGHRS, YFSETQ. With 4 bases clipped from V and 0 bases from J, the junction kept 4 bases outside the gene matches. The PCR used 60 V beta and 13 J beta primers. The data were produced by immunoSEQ multiplex PCR, yet TCRdb's version contains in-frame clones alone and is incomplete. The sample lists around 90,000 clones, around three quarters occurring once. Patients had residual fresh-frozen tumor tissue and more than two years of survival data.

The source was blood, collected before dendritic cell vaccination. The TCR comes from a human donor with glioblastoma. V gene TRBV5-1 combines with J gene TRBJ2-6, with TRBD1 matching over 7 bases. The CDR3 loop reads CASSLTGNSGANVLTF. Written as DNA, the CDR3 is TGCGCCAGCAGCCTGACAGGGAACTCTGGGGCCAACGTCCTGACTTTC. The variable domain in full, completed from reference TRBV5-1 and TRBJ2-6, reads KAGVTQTPRYLIKTRGQQVTLSCSPISGHRSVSWYQQTPGQGLQFLFEYFSETQRNKGNFPGRFSGRQFSNSRSEMNVSTLELGDSALYLCASSLTGNSGANVLTFGAGSRLTVL.